This T cell receptor beta chain came from a study of cytomegalovirus exposure and HLA in healthy donors (dated 2017 in TCRdb). At the level of the whole study: In an earlier analysis of under 750 of the donors, about 260 Gb of sequence data and roughly 100 million unique TCR beta sequences from roughly 200 million T cells were reported. Donor age, sex, ethnicity and CMV serostatus were compiled together with the repertoire data. Typing coverage differed by locus: A, B, C, DRB1 and DQB1 were typed in roughly 620-630 donors, DQA1 in 522, DPA1 in 600 to 610, and DPB1 in 472. Among the roughly 400 genotyped donors, around 81% belonged to the genetic ancestry cluster associated with self-reported Caucasian donors. Among over 350 genotyped donors of the cohort, an average of about 240,000 unique TCR beta nucleotide sequences were sequenced per donor, approximately 20% of them non-productive. The later analysis used no new phenotypic data to find candidate immune exposures, relying instead on TCR beta sequences and their occurrence across donors. The study profiled the T cell repertoires of 500 to 800 subjects by immunosequencing and related them to cytomegalovirus serostatus. The study combined high-throughput TCR immunosequencing, statistical association of individual TCRs with disease status, and machine learning to predict cytomegalovirus infection status. A handful of DR-DQ haplotypes were treated as single units for association and clustering because of strong linkage in the cohort. A separate validation cohort of roughly 110 different subjects was used in addition to the 666-subject first cohort. The aim of the study was to test whether cataloging public T cell receptors could identify signatures of past pathogen exposure. Roughly 310 gigabases of sequencing data and roughly 90 million unique TCR sequences were included in an early release covering several hundred HLA-typed donors. A later analysis re-analyzed previously published TCR beta repertoires from about 730 donors and added high-resolution HLA genotyping to study TCR occurrence patterns. A later genetic analysis took genome-wide SNP genotypes for about 65% of the roughly 670 donors and used that subset as a discovery cohort. All discovery cohort repertoires had been generated on a single sequencing platform. To decide whether each TCR beta V gene segment behaved as functional or pseudogenic, an earlier analysis of some 600 of the donors relied on high-throughput TCR beta sequencing. Both class I and class II loci were covered by HLA typing, at four-digit resolution.

This clone was seen only a few times. Its antigen is not yet known. No base-level quality is on record; no much larger clone is a single base apart. The cohort consisted of approximately 690 healthy bone marrow donors. At the time of sampling, every cohort member was nominally healthy, though immune exposures that went unrecorded were likely present. The donor was CMV seronegative and was included in the group of several hundred seronegative cohort members. Every donor gave a peripheral blood sample, and the peripheral blood mononuclear cells from that sample were used for TCR beta sequencing. Genomic DNA was extracted from the blood cell samples with the Qiagen DNeasy Blood Extraction Kit. Per the germline V gene (reference sequence), MNHNY is the CDR1 and SVGAGI is the CDR2. A distance of 11 bases separates the germline ends of V and J, which lose 2 bases and 7 bases respectively. From the cysteine up to the phenylalanine, the CDR3 has a length of 14 residues. Just CDR3 DNA is preserved here, 42 bases in frame from base 1.

General study outcomes and caveats: It was suggested by the authors that the approach could potentially be generalized to other disease states and immunological phenotypes. Because HLA typing was unavailable for some donors at each locus, only the typed subset was used in association tests. A cluster of highly shared sequence variants was judged likely to be a technical artifact of the sequencing pipeline. A further reported finding was that TCR beta sequences accurately predicted the HLA-A and HLA-B alleles for most subjects in the first cohort. In the study, about 150 TCR beta chains were listed as associated with cytomegalovirus. A later genetic analysis reported fewer N-insertions in productive TCRs among donors in an Asian-associated ancestry cluster than the roughly 700-donor mean. Because the 87-base-pair reads could not distinguish some IMGT-functional V segments, including TRBV6-2 and TRBV6-3, those segments were excluded. In vitro tests confirmed that three of the cytomegalovirus-associated TCR beta chains recognize cytomegalovirus antigens. An association between a missense DCLRE1C variant and V-gene and J-gene trimming of TCR beta chains was found in a later genetic analysis and replicated in an independent cohort. A later analysis found that HLA-associated TCR beta chains were more clonally expanded and had lower generation probabilities than equally common non-associated chains. In a later analysis, TCR association rates were found to vary across HLA loci, with the most associated TCRs seen for DRB1 alleles and the fewest for HLA-C alleles. For the cohort, immune exposure information was limited to CMV serostatus. According to a later analysis, most CMV-associated TCR beta chains appeared to be HLA-restricted, and the HLA associations seemed to be driven largely by CMV exposure. Because counts were too low, roughly 16 rarely observed V segments, including chromosome 9 orphons, were excluded from the earlier analysis of 587 of the donors. The presence/absence analyses assumed that sequencing depth was roughly uniform across donors, and that assumption may not be true. When HLA alleles, especially DR and DQ, strongly co-occurred, attributing TCR associations to individual alleles was difficult. Specific HLA alleles were associated with around 18,000 TCR beta sequences at a false discovery rate of 0.05 in a later analysis. Only TCR beta chains were sequenced in this cohort, and the absence of alpha or paired-chain data limited detectable features. In both the original and validation cohorts, the classifier was reported to diagnose cytomegalovirus status with high specificity and sensitivity. Linkage disequilibrium might explain the correlated functional status among segregating V segments, but an unknown experimental factor could not be ruled out. An earlier analysis of 587 of the donors showed that most TCR beta V segments appeared in productive rearrangements either about 87% or about 30% of the time, which broadly matched IMGT annotations. While some public TCRs were present in many individuals, most TCR sequences turned up only very rarely across donors. According to a later analysis, parvovirus B19, influenza, CMV and Epstein-Barr virus appeared linked to several top co-occurrence clusters.

Receptor amplification or capture employed the immunoSEQ multiplex PCR assay. For the multiplex PCR, a mixture combining 60 forward primers for TCR Vbeta segments and 13 reverse primers for TCR Jbeta segments was used. The CDR3 region of rearranged TCR beta genes was amplified from genomic DNA with a multiplex PCR assay. The Illumina HiSeq System was used to sequence the amplified TCR beta libraries as 87-base-pair reads. The study's processing was this. In a later analysis, tens of millions of unique TCR beta chains were counted across the approximately 620 repertoires, and roughly 11 million of these chains were shared by at least two donors. Raw reads were error-corrected and collapsed into unique sequences by a nearest-neighbor algorithm in which closely related sequences were merged to remove PCR and sequencing errors. CDR3 sequences were aligned to IMGT reference sequences to assign V, D and J gene segments. For a sequence to be retained, a match of at least six nucleotides was required to both a V gene segment and a J gene segment. A rearrangement was called productive if the CDR3 had no stop codons and remained in frame with V and J, and every other rearrangement was called non-productive. Following IMGT convention, CDR3 was defined as the stretch from the second conserved V-encoded cysteine to the conserved J-encoded phenylalanine. The earlier analysis of 587 of the donors excluded any sequence lacking an unambiguous match to a single V gene segment. An earlier analysis of several hundred of the donors called V segments functional above 56.7% productive rearrangements and segregating when the between-donor standard deviation exceeded 5%. A statistical classification framework was developed to diagnose cytomegalovirus status using the catalog of TCR beta chain sequences. V and J gene assignment, in a later analysis, came from comparing TCR nucleotide sequences with IMGT/GENE-DB human TR gene sequences. A later analysis assigned CDR3 sequences and most-parsimonious VDJ recombination scenarios with the TCRdist pipeline. A later analysis defined each TCR beta chain by its CDR3 amino acid sequence plus V-gene family, and excluded reads lacking a unique V-gene family. As a way to deal with suspected cross-contamination and a sequencing artifact, a later analysis dropped hundreds of nucleotide sequences that were highly shared and had low generation probability. A later analysis calculated a clonal expansion index for each public chain from normalized within-repertoire ranks of inferred template counts. Generation probabilities in a later analysis came from a VDJ recombination model fitted to out-of-frame rearrangements, and those results were checked against IGoR. A later analysis scored TCR-TCR, TCR-HLA and TCR-CMV co-occurrence with hypergeometric tests, applying a repertoire-size bias correction to TCR pairs. False discovery rates were estimated in a later analysis by permuting HLA or CMV assignments 20 times. In a later analysis, co-occurring TCRs were grouped using DBSCAN, and TCRdist sequence similarity was added for clustering within HLA-allele-positive subsets. Co-occurrence clustering excluded repertoires with fewer than 30,000 or more than 120,000 public chains, plus five with anomalous nucleotide sharing. This is the immuneACCESS table as TCRdb keeps it, with only in-frame sequences that have V and J called. A part of the clones is gone; compared with another copy, unresolved V genes explain less than half, and the rest is unexplained. V and J calls and clone size are those listed in that table; D and trimming were worked out from the DNA. Counted in this sample were around 110,000 clones; around 80% of them appeared once. About 2.3% of the sample rests with the top ten.

The clonotype was recovered from a man aged 35-49 years in good health and CMV-seronegative. The sequence is built from TRBV6-6 and TRBJ1-4, with the D gene not confidently named. The material sequenced was PBMCs. CDR3 sequence: CASSYGRMGEKLFF. The DNA is TGTGCCAGCAGTTACGGGAGGATGGGTGAAAAACTGTTTTTT.